Listed here is a single TCR beta chain. Its specificity is unknown. The sample originates from a study of response to subunit inactivated influenza vaccine. Study-level results: The authors offered the suggestion that each seasonal influenza vaccination recruits few new T cells.

Each CDR3 protein gets one entry after TCRdb re-called the RT-PCR reads with MiXCR. The sample has 490,000 or so distinct CDR3 sequences, 7.6% seen once. The input for sequencing was PBMCs from blood, taken roughly 24 months after vaccination. This receptor was obtained from a man aged 50-75 years who received an inactivated influenza vaccine.

CDR3 sequence (DNA): TGTGCCAGCACCCAAGGGGAATGGGGGACTACATCCTACGAGCAGTACTTC. Translation gives CASTQGEWGTTSYEQYF. This rearrangement joins TRBV12-3 or TRBV12-4 to TRBJ2-7; 7 bases fit TRBD2. CDR3 length equals 17 residues. V lost 7 bases and J lost 1; bases outside the gene matches: 16.